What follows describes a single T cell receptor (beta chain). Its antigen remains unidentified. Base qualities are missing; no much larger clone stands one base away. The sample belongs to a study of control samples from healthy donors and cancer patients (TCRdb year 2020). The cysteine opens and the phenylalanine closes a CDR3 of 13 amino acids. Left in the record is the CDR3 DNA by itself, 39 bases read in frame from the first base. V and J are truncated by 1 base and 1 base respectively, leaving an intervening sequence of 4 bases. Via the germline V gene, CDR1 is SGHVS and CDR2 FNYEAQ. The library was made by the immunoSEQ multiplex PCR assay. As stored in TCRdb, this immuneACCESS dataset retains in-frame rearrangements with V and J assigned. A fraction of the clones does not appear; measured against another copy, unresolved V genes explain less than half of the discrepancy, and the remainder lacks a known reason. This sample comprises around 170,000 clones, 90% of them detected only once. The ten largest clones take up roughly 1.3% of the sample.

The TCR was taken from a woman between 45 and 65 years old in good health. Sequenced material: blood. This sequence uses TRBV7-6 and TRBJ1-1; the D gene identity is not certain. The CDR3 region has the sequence CASSLEQNTEAFF. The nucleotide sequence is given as TGTGCCAGCAGCTTAGAACAGAACACTGAAGCTTTCTTT.